The clone carrying this TCR beta chain was seen once. Terminally differentiated effector memory CD45RA+ cells were excluded by CCR7 positive selection of CD45RO-negative cells. The data were taken from a study of shared clonotypes between healthy human individuals. Study as a whole: Each donor's CD8 memory used one plate, CD8 naive two, each CD4 subset three.

A 200 ng quantity of DNA, 30,000 to 35,000 T cell genomes, went into the sorted-subset replicate PCRs. TCRdb keeps only in-frame clones here, not all; method: immunoSEQ multiplex PCR. The sample has 2 million or so clones; about 95% are singletons. V was shortened by 3 bases and J by 8 bases, with 7 bases between the two germline ends. Germline CDR1 is GTSNPN and CDR2 is SVGIG (reference sequence). This CDR3 comprises 11 residues. This TCR came from a man between 18 and 29 years old in good health. The sequenced material came from naive CD8+ T cells sorted from blood. V usage is TRBV30 and J usage is TRBJ2-2; D is unclear. CDR3 bases: TGTGCCTGGAGCTTTGGGGGGGAGCTGTTTTTT. Its protein product is CAWSFGGELFF. Drawing the rest from reference TRBV30 and TRBJ2-2, the complete variable domain is SQTIHQWPATLVQPVGSPLSLECTVEGTSNPNLYWYRQAAGRGLQLLFYSVGIGQISSEVPQNLSASRPQDRQFILSSKKLLLSDSGFYLCAWSFGGELFFGEGSRLTVL.